This TCR beta chain was profiled in a study of blood T cell repertoires in COVID-19. Germline V lookup: CDR1 MGHDK, CDR2 SYGVNS. The CDR3 covers 16 residues. V was trimmed by 3 bases and J by 5 bases, leaving 16 bases between them. Sequencing used immunoSEQ multiplex PCR; TCRdb keeps in-frame clones, though not all of them. Of roughly 200,000 clones listed, 88% were seen once; the top ten hold 1.5%. This sequence joins TRBV25-1 and TRBJ1-4; D possibly corresponds to TRBD1 (5 bases). Sequencing was carried out using peripheral blood. The receptor comes from a man between 18 and 35 years old with active or convalescent COVID-19. CDR3 DNA sequence: TGTGCCAGCAGTGAGTTCAGGGCCGGGGGAAATGAAAAACTGTTTTTT. It translates to CASSEFRAGGNEKLFF.